This T cell receptor (beta chain) comes out of a study of OX40 agonist ivuxolimab in advanced cancers. TCRdb's table, derived via immunoSEQ multiplex PCR, lists solely in-frame clones and lacks some. The sample carries roughly 73,000 clones, roughly 84% recorded once. Germline CDR1 and CDR2: LGHNT and FRNRAP. The CDR3 consists of 12 residues. Deletions cut 0 bases from V and 5 bases from J, with 4 bases between. The sample was CD4+ or CD8+ T cells sorted from blood, taken in a trial of the OX40 agonist ivuxolimab. The J gene is TRBJ2-5, the V gene TRBV12-5; D is unresolved. This TCR was recovered from an adult with an advanced solid tumor such as melanoma, head and neck, liver or kidney cancer. The CDR3 DNA sequence: TGTGCTAGTGGTTTGGTGCGGGAGACCCAGTACTTC. Translation gives CASGLVRETQYF.